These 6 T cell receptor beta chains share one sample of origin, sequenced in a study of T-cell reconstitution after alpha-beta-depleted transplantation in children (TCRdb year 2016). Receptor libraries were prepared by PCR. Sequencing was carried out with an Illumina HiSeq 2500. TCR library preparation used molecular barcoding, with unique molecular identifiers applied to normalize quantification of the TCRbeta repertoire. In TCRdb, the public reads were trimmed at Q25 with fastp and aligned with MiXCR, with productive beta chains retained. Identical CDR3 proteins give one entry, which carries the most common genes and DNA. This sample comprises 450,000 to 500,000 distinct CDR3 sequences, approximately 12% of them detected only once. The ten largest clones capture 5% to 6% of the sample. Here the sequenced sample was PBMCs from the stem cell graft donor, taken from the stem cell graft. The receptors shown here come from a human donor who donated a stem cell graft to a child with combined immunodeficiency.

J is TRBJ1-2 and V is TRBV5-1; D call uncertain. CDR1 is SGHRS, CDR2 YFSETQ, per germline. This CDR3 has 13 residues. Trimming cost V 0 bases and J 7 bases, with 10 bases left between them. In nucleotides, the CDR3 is TGCGCCAGCAGCTTGGAGGGCAGAGGTGGCTACACCTTC. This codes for CASSLEGRGGYTF.

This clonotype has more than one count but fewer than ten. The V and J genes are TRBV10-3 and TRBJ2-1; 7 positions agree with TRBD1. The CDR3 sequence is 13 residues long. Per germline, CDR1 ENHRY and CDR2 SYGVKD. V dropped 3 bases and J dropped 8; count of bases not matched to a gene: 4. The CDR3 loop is CAISEQGKDEQFF. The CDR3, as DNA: TGTGCCATCAGTGAACAGGGGAAGGATGAGCAGTTCTTC.

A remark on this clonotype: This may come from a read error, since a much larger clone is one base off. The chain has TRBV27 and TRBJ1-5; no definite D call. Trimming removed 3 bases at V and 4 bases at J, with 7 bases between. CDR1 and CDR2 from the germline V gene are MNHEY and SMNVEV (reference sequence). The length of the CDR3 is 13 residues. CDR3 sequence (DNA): TGTGCCAGCAGTTTCGAGGAGAATCAGCCCCAGCATTTT. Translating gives CASSFEENQPQHF.

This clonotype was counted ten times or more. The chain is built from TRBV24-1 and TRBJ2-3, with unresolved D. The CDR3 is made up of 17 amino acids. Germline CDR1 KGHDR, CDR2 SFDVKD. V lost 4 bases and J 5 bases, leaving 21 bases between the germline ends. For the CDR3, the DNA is TGTGCCACCAGTGACGGTCCTGCAGGAAGGTGGGAAGATACGCAGTATTTT. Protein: CATSDGPAGRWEDTQYF.

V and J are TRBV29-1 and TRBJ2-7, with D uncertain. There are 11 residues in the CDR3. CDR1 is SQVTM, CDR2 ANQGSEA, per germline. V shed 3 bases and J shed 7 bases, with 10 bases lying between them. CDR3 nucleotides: TGCAGCGTTGAGTCAACTGAGGAGCAGTACTTC. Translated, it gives CSVESTEEQYF.

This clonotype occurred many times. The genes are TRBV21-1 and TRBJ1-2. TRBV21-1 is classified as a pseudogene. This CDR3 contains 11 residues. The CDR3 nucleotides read TGTGCCAGCGGACTAAACTATGGCTACACCTTC. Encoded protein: CASGLNYGYTF.